Many counts were recorded for the clone carrying this TCR beta chain. No antigen is known for it. The data stem from a study of regulatory T cells in long-lasting Graves disease. Assembly of TCR beta libraries relied on iRepertoire HTBI primers together with Arm-PCR of CDR3 regions. TCRdb called the multiplex PCR reads again in MiXCR, with one record for every CDR3 protein. This table holds a few hundred thousand distinct CDR3 sequences, 14% found once. CDR3 length: 14 amino acids. Germline CDR1 and CDR2: DFQATT and SNEGSKA (reference sequence). V lost 6 bases and J lost 2, with 17 bases in between. Documented time point: newly diagnosed GD, antithyroid drugs for less than 3 months. RNA from PBMCs was the source of the TCR library. General observations from the study: With approximately 2,500 shared public clonotypes, persistent patients exceeded new patients, who shared roughly 920.

These sequences were also reported in another study, on T cells in Graves' hyperthyroidism and ophthalmopathy. From that report: Stable Graves' hyperthyroidism denoted no ophthalmopathy progression over 18 months. Diagnosis relied on clinical symptoms, serum thyroxine and TRAb, thyroid ultrasound and orbital computed tomography. In the first-round RT-PCR of the TCR CDR3, the HTBI primer set was used.

The clonotype originates from a woman in her fifties or sixties with Graves disease. Sequencing was performed on peripheral blood mononuclear cells (PBMCs), taken at new diagnosis, from a patient treated with antithyroid drugs. The chain combines TRBV20-1 with TRBJ2-7, with D possibly being TRBD1 (5 bases). Here the CDR3 reads CSALGATRTYEQYF. The CDR3 DNA sequence: TGCAGTGCATTAGGGGCGACTCGGACCTACGAGCAGTACTTC.